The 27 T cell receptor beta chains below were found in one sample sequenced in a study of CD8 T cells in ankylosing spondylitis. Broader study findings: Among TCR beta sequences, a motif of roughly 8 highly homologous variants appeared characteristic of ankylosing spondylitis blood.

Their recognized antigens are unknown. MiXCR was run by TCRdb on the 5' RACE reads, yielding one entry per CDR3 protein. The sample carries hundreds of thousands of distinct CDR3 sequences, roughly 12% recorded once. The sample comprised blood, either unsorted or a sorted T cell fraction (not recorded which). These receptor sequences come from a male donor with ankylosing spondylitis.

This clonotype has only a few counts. The CDR3 protein is CASSEVGRTDTQYF. CDR3 bases: TGCGCCAGCAGCGAAGTGGGTCGCACAGATACGCAGTATTTT. The V gene is TRBV4-3, the J gene TRBJ2-3; D is unclear. This CDR3 is 14 amino acids long. Trimming removed 5 bases at V and 1 base at J, with 10 bases between. Germline CDR1 and CDR2: LGHNA and YSLEER.

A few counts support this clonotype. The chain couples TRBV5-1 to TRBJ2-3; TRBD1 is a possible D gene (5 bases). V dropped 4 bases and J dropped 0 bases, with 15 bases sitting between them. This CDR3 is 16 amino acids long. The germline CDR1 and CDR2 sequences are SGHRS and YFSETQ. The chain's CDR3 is CASSPLGQGSTDTQYF. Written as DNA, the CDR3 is TGCGCCAGCAGCCCCCTAGGGCAGGGAAGCACAGATACGCAGTATTTT.

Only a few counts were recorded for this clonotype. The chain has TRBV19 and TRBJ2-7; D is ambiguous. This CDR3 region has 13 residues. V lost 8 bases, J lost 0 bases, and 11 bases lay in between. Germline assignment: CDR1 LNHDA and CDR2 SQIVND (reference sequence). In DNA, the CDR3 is TGTGCCAGTTCGAGCGAGAGCTCCTACGAGCAGTACTTC. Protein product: CASSSESSYEQYF.

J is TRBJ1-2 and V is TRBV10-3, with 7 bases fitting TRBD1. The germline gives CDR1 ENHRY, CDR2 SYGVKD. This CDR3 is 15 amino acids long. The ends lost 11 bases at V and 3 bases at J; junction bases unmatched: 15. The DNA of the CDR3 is TGTGCCGCAGGGGGGACAGCTAGGGGCCACTATGGCTACACCTTC. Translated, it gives CAAGGTARGHYGYTF.

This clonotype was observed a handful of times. This chain's CDR3 is CASSYLGGVSEAFF. DNA of the CDR3: TGTGCCAGCAGTTACCTTGGAGGGGTGTCTGAAGCTTTCTTT. V usage is TRBV6-5 and J usage is TRBJ1-1; possible D gene TRBD1, 5 bases. V lost 2 bases, J lost 6 bases, and 13 bases lay in between. The germline CDR1 and CDR2 sequences are MNHEY and SVGAGI. This CDR3 is built from 14 residues.

The CDR3 coding sequence is TGTGCCAGCAGCTCCCGTGCGGCCTCCTACGAGCAGTACTTC. This encodes CASSSRAASYEQYF. The chain has TRBV7-2 and TRBJ2-7; no firm D call. This CDR3 is 14 amino acids long. Trimming pared 4 bases from V and 0 bases from J, leaving 10 bases between. Germline V gene sequence: CDR1 SGHTA, CDR2 FQGNSA.

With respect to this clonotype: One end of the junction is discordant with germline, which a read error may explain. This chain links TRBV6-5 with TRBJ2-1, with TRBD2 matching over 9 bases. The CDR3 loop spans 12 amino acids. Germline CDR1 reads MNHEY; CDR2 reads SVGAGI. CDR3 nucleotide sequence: TGTGCCAGCAGGGAAACTTCCGGGACTAGCATCTTC. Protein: CASRETSGTSIF.

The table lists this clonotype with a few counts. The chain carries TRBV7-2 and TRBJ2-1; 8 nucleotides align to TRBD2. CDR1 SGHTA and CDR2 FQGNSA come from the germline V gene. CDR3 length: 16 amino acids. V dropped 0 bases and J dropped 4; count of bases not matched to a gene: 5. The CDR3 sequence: CASSLASQREYNEQFF. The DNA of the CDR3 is TGTGCCAGCAGCTTAGCGAGCCAGCGGGAGTACAATGAGCAGTTCTTC.

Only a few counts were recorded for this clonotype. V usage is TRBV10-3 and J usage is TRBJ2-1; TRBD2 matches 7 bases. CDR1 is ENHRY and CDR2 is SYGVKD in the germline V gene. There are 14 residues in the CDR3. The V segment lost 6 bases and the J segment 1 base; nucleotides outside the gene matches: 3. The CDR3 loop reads CAIRGRGSYNEQFF. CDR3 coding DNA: TGTGCCATCAGGGGGAGGGGATCCTACAATGAGCAGTTCTTC.

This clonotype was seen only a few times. Written as DNA, the CDR3 is TGTGCCAGCAGCTTAGCCCCCGGGAATCGCGAAAAACTGTTTTTT. Translating gives CASSLAPGNREKLFF. The J gene is TRBJ1-4, the V gene TRBV7-6; D gene ambiguous. Germline V gene data show CDR1 as SGHVS and CDR2 as FNYEAQ. The ends were cut back, 0 bases at V and 8 bases at J, with 13 bases in the middle. The CDR3 runs 15 residues.

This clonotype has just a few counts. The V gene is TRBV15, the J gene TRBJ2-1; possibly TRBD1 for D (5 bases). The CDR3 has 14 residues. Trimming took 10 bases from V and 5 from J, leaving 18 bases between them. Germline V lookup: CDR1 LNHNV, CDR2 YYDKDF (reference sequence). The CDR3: CAIDAPTENNEQFF. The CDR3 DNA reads TGTGCCATCGATGCTCCGACAGAGAACAATGAGCAGTTCTTC.

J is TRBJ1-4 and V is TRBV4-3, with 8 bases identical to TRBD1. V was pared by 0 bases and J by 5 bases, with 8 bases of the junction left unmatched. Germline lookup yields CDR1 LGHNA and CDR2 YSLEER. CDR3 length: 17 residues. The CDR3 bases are TGCGCCAGCAGCCAAGATCCCCGGACAGGGTGGAATGAAAAACTGTTTTTT. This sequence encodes CASSQDPRTGWNEKLFF.

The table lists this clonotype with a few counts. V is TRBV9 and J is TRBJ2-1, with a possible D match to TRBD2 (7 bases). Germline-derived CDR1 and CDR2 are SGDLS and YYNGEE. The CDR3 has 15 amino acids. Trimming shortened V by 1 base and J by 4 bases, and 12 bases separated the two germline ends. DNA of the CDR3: TGTGCCAGCAGCGTACTGGGGGGGCGATACAATGAGCAGTTCTTC. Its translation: CASSVLGGRYNEQFF.

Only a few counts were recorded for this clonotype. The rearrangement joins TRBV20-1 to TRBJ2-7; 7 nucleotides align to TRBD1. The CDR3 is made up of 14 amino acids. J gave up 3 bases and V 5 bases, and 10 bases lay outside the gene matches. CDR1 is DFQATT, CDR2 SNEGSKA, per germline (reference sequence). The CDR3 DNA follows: TGCAGTGCTGTTACCGGGACAGTTGTCTACGAGCAGTACTTC. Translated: CSAVTGTVVYEQYF.

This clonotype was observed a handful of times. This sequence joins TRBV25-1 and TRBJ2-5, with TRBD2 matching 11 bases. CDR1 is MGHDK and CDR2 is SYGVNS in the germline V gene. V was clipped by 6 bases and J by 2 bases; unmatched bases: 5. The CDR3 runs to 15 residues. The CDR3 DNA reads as TGTGCCAGCAGCGAAAGACTAGCGGGGCAAGAGACCCAGTACTTC. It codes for CASSERLAGQETQYF.

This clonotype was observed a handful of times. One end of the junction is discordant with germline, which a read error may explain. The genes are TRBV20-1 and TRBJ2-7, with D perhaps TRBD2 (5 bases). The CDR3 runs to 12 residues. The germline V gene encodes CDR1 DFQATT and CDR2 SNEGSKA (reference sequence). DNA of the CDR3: TGCAGTGCAAGAGACTACGACTACGAGCAGTACTTC. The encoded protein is CSARDYDYEQYF.

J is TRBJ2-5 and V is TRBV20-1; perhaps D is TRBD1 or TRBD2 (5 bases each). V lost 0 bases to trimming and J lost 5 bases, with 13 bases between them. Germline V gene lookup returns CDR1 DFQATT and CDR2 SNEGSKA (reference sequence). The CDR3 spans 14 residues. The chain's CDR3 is CSARDIRDRETQYF. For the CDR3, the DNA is TGCAGTGCTAGAGATATAAGGGACCGGGAGACCCAGTACTTC.

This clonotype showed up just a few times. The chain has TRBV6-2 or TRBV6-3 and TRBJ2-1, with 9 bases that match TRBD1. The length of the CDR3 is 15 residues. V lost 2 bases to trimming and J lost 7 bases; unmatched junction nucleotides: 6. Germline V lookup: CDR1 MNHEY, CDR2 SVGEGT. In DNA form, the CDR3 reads TGTGCCAGCAGTTACGGGACAGGGATTCGTAATGAGCAGTTCTTC. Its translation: CASSYGTGIRNEQFF.

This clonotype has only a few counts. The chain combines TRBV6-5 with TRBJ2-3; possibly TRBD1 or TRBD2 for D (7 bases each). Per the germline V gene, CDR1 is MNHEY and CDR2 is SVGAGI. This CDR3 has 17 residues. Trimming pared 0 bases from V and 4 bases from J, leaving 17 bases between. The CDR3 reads CASSYSLSTGRADTQYF. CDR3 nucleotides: TGTGCCAGCAGTTACTCCCTTTCGACAGGGAGGGCAGATACGCAGTATTTT.

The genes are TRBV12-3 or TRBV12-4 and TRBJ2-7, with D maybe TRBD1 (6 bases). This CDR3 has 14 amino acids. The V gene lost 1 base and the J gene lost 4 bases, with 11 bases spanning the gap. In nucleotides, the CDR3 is TGTGCCAGCAGTTTAGGGACAGTATATTACGAGCAGTACTTC. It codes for CASSLGTVYYEQYF.

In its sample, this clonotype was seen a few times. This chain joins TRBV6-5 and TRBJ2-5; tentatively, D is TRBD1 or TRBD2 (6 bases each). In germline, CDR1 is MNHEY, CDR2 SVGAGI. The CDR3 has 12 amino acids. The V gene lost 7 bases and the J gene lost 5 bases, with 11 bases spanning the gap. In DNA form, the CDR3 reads TGTGCCAGCACGGGGGCGGCGGAGACCCAGTACTTC. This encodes CASTGAAETQYF.

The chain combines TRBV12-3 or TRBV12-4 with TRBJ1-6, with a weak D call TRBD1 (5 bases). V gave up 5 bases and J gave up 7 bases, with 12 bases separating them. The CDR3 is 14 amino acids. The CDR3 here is CASSSRGVNSPLHF. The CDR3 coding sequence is TGTGCCAGCAGTAGTAGGGGAGTGAATTCACCCCTCCACTTT.

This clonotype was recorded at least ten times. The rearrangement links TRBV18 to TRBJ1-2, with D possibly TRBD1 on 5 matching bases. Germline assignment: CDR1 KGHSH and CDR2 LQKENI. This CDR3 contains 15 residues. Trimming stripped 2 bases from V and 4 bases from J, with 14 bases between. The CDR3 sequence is CASSPGLGLSYGYTF. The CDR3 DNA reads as TGTGCCAGCTCACCAGGACTGGGACTAAGCTATGGCTACACCTTC.

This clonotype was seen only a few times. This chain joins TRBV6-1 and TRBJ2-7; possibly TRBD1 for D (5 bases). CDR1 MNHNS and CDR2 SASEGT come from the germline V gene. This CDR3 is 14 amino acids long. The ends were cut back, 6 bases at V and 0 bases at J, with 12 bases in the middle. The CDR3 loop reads CASRPQRGSYEQYF. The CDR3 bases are TGTGCCAGCAGACCCCAAAGGGGCTCCTACGAGCAGTACTTC.

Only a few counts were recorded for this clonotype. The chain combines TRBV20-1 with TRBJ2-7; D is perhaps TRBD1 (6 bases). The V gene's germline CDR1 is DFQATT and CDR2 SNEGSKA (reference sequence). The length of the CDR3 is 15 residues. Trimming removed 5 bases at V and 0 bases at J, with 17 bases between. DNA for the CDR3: TGCAGTGCTTACGATTGGACAGCCCTCTCCTACGAGCAGTACTTC. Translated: CSAYDWTALSYEQYF.

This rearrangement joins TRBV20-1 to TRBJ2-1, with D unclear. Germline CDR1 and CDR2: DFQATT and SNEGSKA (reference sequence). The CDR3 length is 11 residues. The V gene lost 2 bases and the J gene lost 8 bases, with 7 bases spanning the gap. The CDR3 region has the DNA TGCAGTGCTAGATTTGTCTATGAGCAGTTCTTC. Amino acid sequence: CSARFVYEQFF.

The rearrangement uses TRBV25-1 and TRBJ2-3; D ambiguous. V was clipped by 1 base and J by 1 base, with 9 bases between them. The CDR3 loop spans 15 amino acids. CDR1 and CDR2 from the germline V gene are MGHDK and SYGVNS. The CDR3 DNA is TGTGCCAGCAGTGAATGGGGTGGGGGCACAGATACGCAGTATTTT. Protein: CASSEWGGGTDTQYF.